This is a list of T cell receptor beta chains from one sample in a study of blood T cell repertoires in COVID-19. Some clones are missing from TCRdb's copy, which holds only in-frame ones; the method was immunoSEQ multiplex PCR. The table shows hundreds of thousands of clones, with 90% occurring only once. The sample taken for sequencing was peripheral blood. The source is a woman younger than 30 with acute or convalescent COVID-19. Each CDR3 is given with its conserved first and last residue. The D gene is left open where the match is weak. Size is omitted from some rows. Given values are once, few, many or a class for expanded clones.

cdr3_nt,cdr3_aa,d_call,clone_size,v_call,j_call
TGCGCCAGCAGCCCGTCAGTCTCTGGAAACACCATATATTTT,CASSPSVSGNTIYF,-,-,TRBV4-1,TRBJ1-3
TGTGCCACGGGGGGAAATTTGAACACCGGGGAGCTGTTTTTT,CATGGNLNTGELFF,-,-,TRBV24-1,TRBJ2-2
TGCGCCAGCAGCTTCCGGGAAGGACAGGGTGGCGGGCAGTTCTTC,CASSFREGQGGGQFF,TRBD1,-,TRBV5-1,TRBJ2-1
TGCGCCAGCAGCTTTTATCAGGGCAACACTGAAGCTTTCTTT,CASSFYQGNTEAFF,-,-,TRBV5-1,TRBJ1-1
TGTGCCAGCAGCCGACAGCGGGTAGGGCCCCAGCATTTT,CASSRQRVGPQHF,-,-,TRBV27,TRBJ1-5
TGTGCCAGCGCTTTTCACGGTAAAGCTAATGAAAAACTGTTTTTT,CASAFHGKANEKLFF,-,-,TRBV6-7,TRBJ1-4
TGTGCCAGCAGTCCGACGAGGGGGCTGGACTATGGCTACACCTTC,CASSPTRGLDYGYTF,TRBD1,few,TRBV25-1,TRBJ1-2
TGCGCCAGCAGCTTGGCGGATGGAGGAGACTATGGCTACACCTTC,CASSLADGGDYGYTF,-,-,TRBV5-1,TRBJ1-2
TGTGCCAGCAGCTTGGGGACAGGTAATGAGCAGTTCTTC,CASSLGTGNEQFF,TRBD1,-,TRBV5-6,TRBJ2-1
TGTGCCAGCAGTGGACAGGGATACTACGAGCAGTACTTC,CASSGQGYYEQYF,TRBD1,-,TRBV2,TRBJ2-7
TGTGCCAGCACCATCTACGAGCAGTACTTC,CASTIYEQYF,-,-,TRBV11-3,TRBJ2-7
TGTGCCAGCAGTGACAGGGTAGACACTGAAGCTTTCTTT,CASSDRVDTEAFF,TRBD1,-,TRBV6-6,TRBJ1-1
TGTGCCAGCAGTTACGCACAGATGAACACTGAAGCTTTCTTT,CASSYAQMNTEAFF,-,-,TRBV6-5,TRBJ1-1
TGCGCCAGCAGCTCTTGGGGCCGGCAGATGGAACTGTTTTTT,CASSSWGRQMELFF,-,-,TRBV5-1,TRBJ1-4
TGTGCCAGCTCACCAGTTGGGACAGGGGTCGAGCAGTTCTTC,CASSPVGTGVEQFF,TRBD1,-,TRBV18,TRBJ2-1
TGTGCCAGCAGTGACTGCTGCGGACAGGGGGATTCCTACGAGCAGTACTTC,CASSDCCGQGDSYEQYF,TRBD1,-,TRBV6-2/TRBV6-3,TRBJ2-7
TGCGCCAGCCGCCCTCAACTACAGGACCCATATGGCTACACCTTC,CASRPQLQDPYGYTF,-,-,TRBV5-1,TRBJ1-2
TGTGCCACCAGCAGAGATGTGGGGGGTAATGAGCAGTTCTTC,CATSRDVGGNEQFF,-,-,TRBV15,TRBJ2-1
TGTGCCTGGAGTCCCCGGGGACAGGGTGGAAACACCATATATTTT,CAWSPRGQGGNTIYF,TRBD1,-,TRBV30,TRBJ1-3
TGCAGCCTCTTGACAGGGCCCACTGAAGCTTTCTTT,CSLLTGPTEAFF,TRBD1,-,TRBV29-1,TRBJ1-1
TGCGCCAGCAGCTTGTACAGAAGCGGGGAGACCCAGTACTTC,CASSLYRSGETQYF,-,-,TRBV5-1,TRBJ2-5
TGTGCCAGCGGCCGGAGAAACACTGAAGCTTTCTTT,CASGRRNTEAFF,-,-,TRBV2,TRBJ1-1
TGTGCCGGTAGTTTCGATAGCAATCAGCCCCAGCATTTT,CAGSFDSNQPQHF,-,-,TRBV2,TRBJ1-5
TGTGCCAGCTCCCTCGAGACAGGGGGTACGACTGAAGCTTTCTTT,CASSLETGGTTEAFF,TRBD1,-,TRBV18,TRBJ1-1
TGTGCCAGCAGCGTAGAAGGGACGGGGGGGCCGGATACGCAGTATTTT,CASSVEGTGGPDTQYF,TRBD2,-,TRBV9,TRBJ2-3
TGTGCCTGGAGGGGTAATTTGGGACAGCTGAACACTGAAGCTTTCTTT,CAWRGNLGQLNTEAFF,TRBD1,-,TRBV30,TRBJ1-1
TGTGCCAGCAGCTTAACAGAAGTCCAAGATGAGCAGTTCTTC,CASSLTEVQDEQFF,-,-,TRBV7-8,TRBJ2-1
TGTGCCAGCAGCCAGGCGGGACTAGCGGGGGGGATCGGGGAGCTGTTTTTT,CASSQAGLAGGIGELFF,TRBD2,-,TRBV3-1/TRBV3-2,TRBJ2-2
TGCGCCAGCAGCATCCAGGGACTCACCCTCATGAACACTGAAGCTTTCTTT,CASSIQGLTLMNTEAFF,-,-,TRBV5-1,TRBJ1-1
TGTGCCACGGGAGACAGGGGTGTCGCTCAGCCCCAGCATTTT,CATGDRGVAQPQHF,TRBD1,-,TRBV24-1,TRBJ1-5
TGCGCCAGCAGCTTGACCGGGACAGTAAAAGAGACCCAGTACTTC,CASSLTGTVKETQYF,TRBD1,-,TRBV5-1,TRBJ2-5
TGTGCCAGCAGCCAAGATCAGAACACTGAAGCTTTCTTT,CASSQDQNTEAFF,-,few,TRBV3-1/TRBV3-2,TRBJ1-1
TGTGCCAGCAGCTCGCTAGGAATATTCGGGGATACGCAGTATTTT,CASSSLGIFGDTQYF,-,once,TRBV5-6,TRBJ2-3
TGCGCCAGCAGGGGACAGCAGAACACTGAAGCTTTCTTT,CASRGQQNTEAFF,TRBD1,-,TRBV5-1,TRBJ1-1
TGTGCCTCCGCAGGGGGAGGCAATTCACCCCTCCACTTT,CASAGGGNSPLHF,TRBD1,-,TRBV19,TRBJ1-6
TGCGCCAGCAGTCAAGGACAGGGAACCGGGGGAAGGGAAAAACTGTTTTTT,CASSQGQGTGGREKLFF,TRBD1,-,TRBV23-1,TRBJ1-4
TGCGCCAGCAGCTTGGTTAACAATGAGCAGTTCTTC,CASSLVNNEQFF,-,-,TRBV5-1,TRBJ2-1
TGTGCCAGCTCACCACGGAGTGATACTGAAGCTTTCTTT,CASSPRSDTEAFF,-,-,TRBV18,TRBJ1-1
TGTGCCAGCAGCGTAAGTCAGGGGGAGACCCAGTACTTC,CASSVSQGETQYF,-,-,TRBV9,TRBJ2-5